This T cell receptor beta chain was identified during a study of T cells in Graves' hyperthyroidism and ophthalmopathy. TCR beta CDR3 sequences were amplified from RNA transcripts. The HTBI primer set drove a first-round RT-PCR of the TCR CDR3. TCRdb recomputed calls from the multiplex PCR reads with MiXCR, one row per CDR3 protein. The data show roughly 510,000 distinct CDR3 sequences, with roughly 45% seen just once and about two fifths held by the top ten. Findings and caveats of the study: Most expanded thyroid clonotypes above 0.001 recurred in blood.

Germline lookup yields CDR1 LGHNA and CDR2 YNFKEQ. The V and J ends lost 10 bases and 2 bases respectively, with 20 bases between them. The CDR3 is made up of 15 amino acids. A note on this clonotype: Its specificity is not known.

Sequences were obtained from peripheral blood or thyroid tissue (not recorded which). The TCR was taken from an adult woman with Graves' disease, either hyperthyroidism or ophthalmopathy (not recorded which). The V call is TRBV4-2, the J call TRBJ2-5; TRBD1 might be the D (5 bases). CDR3 in DNA: TGTGCCAACGCACGAACAGGAAGACCTCAAGAGACCCAGTACTTC. This codes for CANARTGRPQETQYF.